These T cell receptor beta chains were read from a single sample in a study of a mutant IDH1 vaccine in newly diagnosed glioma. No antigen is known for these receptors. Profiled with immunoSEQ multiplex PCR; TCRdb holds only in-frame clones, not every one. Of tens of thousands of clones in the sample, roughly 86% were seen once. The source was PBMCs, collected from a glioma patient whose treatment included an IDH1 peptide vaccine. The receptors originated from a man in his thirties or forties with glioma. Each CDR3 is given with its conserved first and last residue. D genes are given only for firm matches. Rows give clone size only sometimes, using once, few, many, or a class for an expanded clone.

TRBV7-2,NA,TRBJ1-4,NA,CASSLILGQGGEKLFF,TGTGCCAGCAGCTTAATTCTTGGGCAGGGTGGCGAAAAACTGTTTTTT
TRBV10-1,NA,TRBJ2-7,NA,CASSELVGDGEQYF,TGCGCCAGCAGTGAGCTAGTCGGTGATGGCGAGCAGTACTTC
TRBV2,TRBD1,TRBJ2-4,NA,CASRSGSARGLGNIQYF,TGTGCCAGCAGGTCAGGGTCGGCCAGGGGGCTTGGAAACATTCAGTACTTC
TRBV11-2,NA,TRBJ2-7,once,CASGLGGEQYF,TGTGCCAGCGGCTTAGGTGGGGAGCAGTACTTC
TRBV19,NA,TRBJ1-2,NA,CASSIQVLDYGYTF,TGTGCCAGTAGTATTCAGGTCCTGGACTATGGCTACACCTTC
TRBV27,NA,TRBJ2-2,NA,CASSLSTGELFF,TGTGCCAGCAGTTTATCCACCGGGGAGCTGTTTTTT
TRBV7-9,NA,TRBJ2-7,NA,CASSLVGPRRSHEQYF,TGTGCCAGCAGCTTAGTGGGACCGCGCAGAAGCCACGAGCAGTACTTC
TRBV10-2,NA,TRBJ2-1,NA,CASSRTRNEQFF,TGCGCCAGCAGCCGGACGAGAAATGAGCAGTTCTTC
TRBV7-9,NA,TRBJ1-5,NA,CASSPQGNNQPQHF,TGTGCCAGCAGCCCACAGGGAAACAATCAGCCCCAGCATTTT
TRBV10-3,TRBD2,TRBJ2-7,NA,CATRTSGGSYEQYF,TGTGCCACTCGGACTAGCGGGGGATCCTACGAGCAGTACTTC
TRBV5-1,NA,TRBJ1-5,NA,CASSLASGEGQPQHF,TGCGCCAGCAGCTTGGCCAGTGGGGAAGGTCAGCCCCAGCATTTT
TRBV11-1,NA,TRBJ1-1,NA,CASSRGDEAFF,TGTGCCAGCAGCCGCGGGGATGAAGCTTTCTTT
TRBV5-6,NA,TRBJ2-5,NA,CASSARTGGTQYF,TGTGCCAGCAGCGCCCGGACCGGAGGGACCCAGTACTTC
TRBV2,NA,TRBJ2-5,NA,CASSDRSLRETQYF,TGTGCCAGCAGTGATCGATCCCTCCGAGAGACCCAGTACTTC
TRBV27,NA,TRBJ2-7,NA,CASSLSSTATYEQYF,TGTGCCAGCAGTTTATCTTCTACCGCAACCTACGAGCAGTACTTC
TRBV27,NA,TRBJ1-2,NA,CASSPNRSGGYTF,TGTGCCAGCAGTCCCAACAGGAGTGGGGGCTACACCTTC
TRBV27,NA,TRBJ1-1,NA,CASSRGPPTEAFF,TGTGCCAGCAGTCGCGGCCCTCCAACTGAAGCTTTCTTT